This T cell receptor beta chain stems from a study of blood T cell repertoires in COVID-19. Overall study context: COVID-19 samples, acute and convalescent, were from the United States, Italy and Spain. Sources were T cells, B-cell-depleted T cells, or PBMCs; the material itself was cDNA or gDNA.

This clone has just a few counts. Per the authors' pipeline: Amplified reference gene primers provided the basis for estimating nucleated cell counts. This table comes from immunoSEQ multiplex PCR, and its TCRdb copy is limited to in-frame clones, with some not included. V and J calls and clone size are copied from that table; D and trimming were computed from the DNA. The profile shows 200,000 to 250,000 clones, roughly 81% of them singletons. This sequence was found in a man aged 40-49 years with acute or convalescent COVID-19. Sequencing was done on a sample of peripheral blood.

CDR3 coding DNA: TGTGCCACCAGTGTGCCGGGAAGTAGAGGCTACACCTTC. Translating gives CATSVPGSRGYTF. The chain uses TRBV24-1 and TRBJ1-2; no clear D gene. The CDR3 is 13 amino acids. V was clipped by 5 bases and J by 8 bases, with 14 bases between them. The germline CDR1 and CDR2 sequences are KGHDR and SFDVKD.